Included here is one T cell receptor beta chain sequence, with context. Its specificity is not known. This entry comes from a study of CD4+ T cells in melanoma. The study's findings and limits: CD8+ T cell, macrophage and B cell function reportedly correlated with neoantigen-specific CD4+ T cells. Reportedly, melanoma neoantigen-specific CD4+ T cells showed varied differentiation states.

The V gene lost 5 bases and the J gene lost 0 bases, with 11 bases spanning the gap. Looked up from germline, CDR1 is KGHDR and CDR2 is SFDVKD. The CDR3 totals 15 residues. The repertoire was sequenced with immunoSEQ multiplex PCR; TCRdb's copy has only in-frame clones and lacks some. The repertoire has around 7,000 clones, approximately 69% of them found once; the top ten carry 30%. The source material was cells from a culture (not recorded whether cultured in vitro). The gene calls are TRBV24-1 and TRBJ2-3; weak D call: TRBD1 (5 bases). The sequence was collected from a human donor with melanoma. The CDR3 spells CATSGSDTSTDTQYF. CDR3 nucleotide sequence: TGTGCCACCAGTGGGTCGGACACGAGCACAGATACGCAGTATTTT.